This is a list of T cell receptor beta chains from one sample in a study of OX40 agonist ivuxolimab in advanced cancers. Sequenced by immunoSEQ multiplex PCR; TCRdb stores in-frame clones only, minus some. The profile shows about 94,000 clones, over 75% of them singletons. The specimen comprised CD4+ or CD8+ T cells sorted from blood, sampled in a trial of the OX40 agonist ivuxolimab. The receptor set was obtained from an adult with an advanced solid tumor such as melanoma, head and neck, liver or kidney cancer. The CDR3 runs from the conserved cysteine through the conserved F or W. The D gene is left open where the match is weak. Expanded clones are given a class, and other clones once, few, many or no size at all.

clone_size: NA
v_call: TRBV5-1
d_call: NA
j_call: TRBJ2-7
cdr3_aa: CASSATGTNSYEQYF
cdr3_nt: TGCGCCAGCAGCGCCACCGGGACAAATTCCTACGAGCAGTACTTC

clone_size: few
v_call: TRBV27
d_call: NA
j_call: TRBJ2-5
cdr3_aa: CAASDGNQETQYF
cdr3_nt: TGTGCCGCCTCGGACGGAAACCAAGAGACCCAGTACTTC

clone_size: NA
v_call: TRBV4-1
d_call: TRBD1
j_call: TRBJ2-7
cdr3_aa: CASSQMLRQGDEQYF
cdr3_nt: TGCGCCAGCAGCCAAATGCTTCGACAGGGCGACGAGCAGTACTTC

clone_size: once
v_call: TRBV5-6
d_call: TRBD1
j_call: TRBJ1-5
cdr3_aa: CASSTGTGGNQPQHF
cdr3_nt: TGTGCCAGCAGCACGGGGACAGGGGGAAATCAGCCCCAGCATTTT

clone_size: once
v_call: TRBV29-1
d_call: TRBD1
j_call: TRBJ1-3
cdr3_aa: CSVEGLRGTGTGNTIYF
cdr3_nt: TGCAGCGTTGAAGGACTTCGGGGGACAGGAACTGGAAACACCATATATTTT

clone_size: once
v_call: TRBV15
d_call: NA
j_call: TRBJ2-1
cdr3_aa: CATSRDGGSGSYNEQFF
cdr3_nt: TGTGCCACCAGCAGAGATGGGGGTAGCGGCTCCTACAATGAGCAGTTCTTC

clone_size: NA
v_call: TRBV19
d_call: NA
j_call: TRBJ1-1
cdr3_aa: CASIHRAGSTEAFF
cdr3_nt: TGTGCCAGTATTCACAGGGCTGGGAGCACTGAAGCTTTCTTT

clone_size: few
v_call: TRBV6-1
d_call: NA
j_call: TRBJ2-7
cdr3_aa: CASSATTRAYEQYF
cdr3_nt: TGTGCCAGCTCCGCGACCACTAGGGCCTACGAGCAGTACTTC

clone_size: once
v_call: TRBV7-9
d_call: NA
j_call: TRBJ2-3
cdr3_aa: CASSSKRRGTDTQYF
cdr3_nt: TGTGCCAGCAGCAGTAAGCGTCGGGGCACAGATACGCAGTATTTT

clone_size: NA
v_call: TRBV4-1
d_call: TRBD1
j_call: TRBJ1-2
cdr3_aa: CASSPDRGQYYGYTF
cdr3_nt: TGCGCCAGCAGCCCTGACAGGGGGCAATACTATGGCTACACCTTC

clone_size: NA
v_call: TRBV11-3
d_call: NA
j_call: TRBJ2-7
cdr3_aa: CASSLAGASSYEQYF
cdr3_nt: TGTGCCAGCAGCTTAGCGGGGGCCAGCTCCTACGAGCAGTACTTC

clone_size: NA
v_call: TRBV7-2
d_call: TRBD1
j_call: TRBJ1-2
cdr3_aa: CASSPRTGSLDGYTF
cdr3_nt: TGTGCCAGCAGCCCGAGGACAGGGTCATTGGATGGCTACACCTTC

clone_size: NA
v_call: TRBV6-5
d_call: NA
j_call: TRBJ2-5
cdr3_aa: CASSQSGRRGTQYF
cdr3_nt: TGTGCCAGCAGTCAAAGTGGTCGCCGGGGGACCCAGTACTTC

clone_size: NA
v_call: TRBV15
d_call: NA
j_call: TRBJ1-6
cdr3_aa: CATSDGGGSYNSPLHF
cdr3_nt: TGTGCCACCAGCGATGGGGGGGGATCCTATAATTCACCCCTCCACTTT

clone_size: NA
v_call: TRBV11-2
d_call: TRBD2
j_call: TRBJ2-7
cdr3_aa: CASSSGTSGTYEQYF
cdr3_nt: TGTGCCAGCAGTTCAGGGACTAGCGGGACCTACGAGCAGTACTTC

clone_size: NA
v_call: TRBV11-2
d_call: NA
j_call: TRBJ2-3
cdr3_aa: CASSYKSGAQYF
cdr3_nt: TGTGCCAGCAGCTATAAGAGTGGGGCGCAGTATTTT

clone_size: NA
v_call: TRBV7-3
d_call: NA
j_call: TRBJ2-2
cdr3_aa: CASSFGLGPTGELFF
cdr3_nt: TGTGCCAGCAGCTTCGGGCTGGGACCGACCGGGGAGCTGTTTTTT

clone_size: NA
v_call: TRBV5-6
d_call: NA
j_call: TRBJ1-2
cdr3_aa: CASSLDTTVNYGYTF
cdr3_nt: TGTGCCAGCAGCTTGGACACGACAGTTAACTATGGCTACACCTTC

clone_size: few
v_call: TRBV6-1
d_call: NA
j_call: TRBJ1-3
cdr3_aa: CASTPGGGPGNTIYF
cdr3_nt: TGTGCCAGCACTCCGGGGGGGGGCCCTGGAAACACCATATATTTT

clone_size: NA
v_call: TRBV12-5
d_call: NA
j_call: TRBJ2-3
cdr3_aa: CASGSRLGPRFPDTQYF
cdr3_nt: TGTGCTAGTGGCTCCAGACTAGGCCCCCGTTTCCCAGATACGCAGTATTTT

clone_size: NA
v_call: TRBV7-2
d_call: NA
j_call: TRBJ1-6
cdr3_aa: CASSLEVGSPLHF
cdr3_nt: TGTGCCAGCAGCTTAGAAGTTGGATCGCCCCTCCACTTT

clone_size: NA
v_call: TRBV19
d_call: TRBD1
j_call: TRBJ1-5
cdr3_aa: CASSVGQGKGFRSNQPQHF
cdr3_nt: TGTGCCAGTAGTGTGGGACAGGGGAAGGGATTTAGAAGCAATCAGCCCCAGCATTTT

clone_size: once
v_call: TRBV4-1
d_call: TRBD1
j_call: TRBJ2-1
cdr3_aa: CASSQPSLGKAGTGLDEQFF
cdr3_nt: TGCGCCAGCAGCCAACCGAGCCTAGGGAAAGCTGGGACAGGGTTGGATGAGCAGTTCTTC

clone_size: NA
v_call: TRBV7-9
d_call: TRBD2
j_call: TRBJ2-1
cdr3_aa: CASSQPWGTSGGNEQFF
cdr3_nt: TGTGCCAGCAGCCAACCGTGGGGGACTAGCGGTGGCAATGAGCAGTTCTTC

clone_size: once
v_call: TRBV7-2
d_call: NA
j_call: TRBJ2-7
cdr3_aa: CASKTAYEQYF
cdr3_nt: TGTGCCAGCAAAACGGCCTACGAGCAGTACTTC

clone_size: NA
v_call: TRBV5-8
d_call: NA
j_call: TRBJ2-1
cdr3_aa: CASSLGTLNSYNEQFF
cdr3_nt: TGTGCCAGCAGCTTAGGGACCCTAAACTCCTACAATGAGCAGTTCTTC

clone_size: NA
v_call: TRBV19
d_call: NA
j_call: TRBJ1-2
cdr3_aa: CASQTGSNYGYTF
cdr3_nt: TGTGCCAGTCAAACAGGCTCCAACTATGGCTACACCTTC

clone_size: NA
v_call: TRBV19
d_call: NA
j_call: TRBJ2-3
cdr3_aa: CASSIGGVGTDTQYF
cdr3_nt: TGTGCCAGTAGTATCGGAGGAGTAGGGACAGATACGCAGTATTTT

clone_size: once
v_call: TRBV5-1
d_call: NA
j_call: TRBJ1-4
cdr3_aa: CASGRGGQSEKLFF
cdr3_nt: TGCGCCAGCGGGCGAGGAGGACAGAGTGAAAAACTGTTTTTT

clone_size: NA
v_call: TRBV4-3
d_call: NA
j_call: TRBJ1-5
cdr3_aa: CASSQGEGSKPQHF
cdr3_nt: TGCGCCAGCAGCCAAGGGGAAGGTAGCAAGCCCCAGCATTTT

clone_size: few
v_call: TRBV5-1
d_call: TRBD1
j_call: TRBJ1-6
cdr3_aa: CASSLVTGDSPLHF
cdr3_nt: TGCGCCAGCAGCTTGGTGACAGGGGATTCACCCCTCCACTTT

clone_size: NA
v_call: TRBV19
d_call: TRBD1
j_call: TRBJ1-6
cdr3_aa: CASSDGQGGNSPLHF
cdr3_nt: TGTGCCAGTAGTGACGGACAGGGAGGGAATTCACCCCTCCACTTT

clone_size: NA
v_call: TRBV11-3
d_call: TRBD2
j_call: TRBJ2-7
cdr3_aa: CASSLGSSSGGYEQYF
cdr3_nt: TGTGCCAGCAGCTTAGGGTCGTCTAGCGGGGGGTACGAGCAGTACTTC

clone_size: NA
v_call: TRBV27
d_call: TRBD2
j_call: TRBJ2-7
cdr3_aa: CASSFFREVPYEQYF
cdr3_nt: TGTGCCAGCAGTTTTTTCCGGGAGGTCCCCTACGAGCAGTACTTC

clone_size: NA
v_call: TRBV28
d_call: TRBD2
j_call: TRBJ2-7
cdr3_aa: CASSLYGGEKEQYF
cdr3_nt: TGTGCCAGCAGTTTGTACGGGGGGGAAAAAGAGCAGTACTTC

clone_size: few
v_call: TRBV19
d_call: TRBD1
j_call: TRBJ2-6
cdr3_aa: CASSIEGPGQGTGGANVLTF
cdr3_nt: TGTGCCAGTAGTATAGAGGGGCCGGGACAGGGAACTGGAGGGGCCAACGTCCTGACTTTC

clone_size: NA
v_call: TRBV27
d_call: TRBD1
j_call: TRBJ1-5
cdr3_aa: CASSRQGGHQPQHF
cdr3_nt: TGTGCCAGCAGTCGACAGGGAGGACATCAGCCCCAGCATTTT